The clone carrying this T cell receptor beta chain was observed a single time. V dropped 7 bases and J dropped 4 bases, with 7 bases sitting between them. This CDR3 region has 11 residues. Germline CDR1 is SNHLY and CDR2 is FYNNEI. This sample was included in a study of blood T cell repertoires in COVID-19. Study processing details: Quantification of nucleated cells was approximated via reference gene primer amplification. The method was immunoSEQ multiplex PCR; TCRdb's version includes in-frame clones alone and lacks a portion of them. From that table come the V and J calls and clone size; the DNA was used to work out D and trimming. The sample has about 310,000 clones, roughly 89% seen once.

The sequenced material came from PBMCs or T cells enriched from blood (not recorded which). The J gene is TRBJ2-5, the V gene TRBV2; D ambiguous. This clonotype was sampled from a woman younger than 30 who had recovered from COVID-19. The CDR3 region is CASNYPETQYF. CDR3 in DNA: TGTGCCAGCAACTACCCAGAGACCCAGTACTTC.